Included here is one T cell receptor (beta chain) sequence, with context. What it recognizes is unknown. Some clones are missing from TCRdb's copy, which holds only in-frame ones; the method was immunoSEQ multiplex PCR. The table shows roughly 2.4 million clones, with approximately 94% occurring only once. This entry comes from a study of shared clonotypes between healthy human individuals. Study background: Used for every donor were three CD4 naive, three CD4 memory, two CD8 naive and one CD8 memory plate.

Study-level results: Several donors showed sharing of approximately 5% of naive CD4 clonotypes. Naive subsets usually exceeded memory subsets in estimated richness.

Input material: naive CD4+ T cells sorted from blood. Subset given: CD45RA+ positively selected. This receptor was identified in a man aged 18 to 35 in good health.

CDR3 amino acids: CASSYKVAGVIKQYF. The CDR3 DNA reads as TGTGCCAGCAGTTACAAAGTAGCGGGGGTCATCAAGCAGTACTTC. This rearrangement joins TRBV6-5 to TRBJ2-7; 9 positions match TRBD2. In germline, CDR1 is MNHEY, CDR2 SVGAGI. The CDR3 runs 15 residues. The ends lost 2 bases at V and 8 bases at J; junction bases unmatched: 10.